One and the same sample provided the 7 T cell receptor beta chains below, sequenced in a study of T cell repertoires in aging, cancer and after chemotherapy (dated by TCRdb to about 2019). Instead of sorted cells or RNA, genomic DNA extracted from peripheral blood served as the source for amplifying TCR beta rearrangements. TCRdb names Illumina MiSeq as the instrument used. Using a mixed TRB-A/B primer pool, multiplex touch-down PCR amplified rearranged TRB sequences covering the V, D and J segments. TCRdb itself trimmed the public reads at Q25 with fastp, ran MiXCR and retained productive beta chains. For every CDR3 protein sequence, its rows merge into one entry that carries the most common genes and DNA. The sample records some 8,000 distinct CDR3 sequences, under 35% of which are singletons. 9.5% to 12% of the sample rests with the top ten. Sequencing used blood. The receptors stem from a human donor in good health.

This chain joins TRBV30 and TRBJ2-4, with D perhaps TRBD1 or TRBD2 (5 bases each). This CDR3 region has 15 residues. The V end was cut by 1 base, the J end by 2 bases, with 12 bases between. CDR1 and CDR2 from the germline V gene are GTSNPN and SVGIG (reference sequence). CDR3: CAWSGTRGTKNIQYF. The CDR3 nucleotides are TGTGCCTGGAGTGGTACGAGGGGTACCAAAAACATTCAGTACTTC.

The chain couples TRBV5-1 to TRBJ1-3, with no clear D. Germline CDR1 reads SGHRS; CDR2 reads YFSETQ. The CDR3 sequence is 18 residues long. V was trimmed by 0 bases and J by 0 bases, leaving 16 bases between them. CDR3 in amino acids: CASSLGYASGYSGNTIYF. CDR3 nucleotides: TGCGCCAGCAGCTTGGGTTATGCCTCAGGCTACTCTGGAAACACCATATATTTT.

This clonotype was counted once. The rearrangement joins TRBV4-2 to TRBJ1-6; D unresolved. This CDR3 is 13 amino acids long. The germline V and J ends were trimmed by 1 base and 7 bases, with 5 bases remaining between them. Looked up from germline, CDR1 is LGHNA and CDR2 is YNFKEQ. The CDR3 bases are TGTGCCAGCAGCCAAGTGGACAATTCACCCCTCCACTTT. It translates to CASSQVDNSPLHF.

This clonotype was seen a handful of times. The CDR3 spells CASSLEGGPYNEQFF. DNA of the CDR3: TGTGCCAGCAGCCTCGAAGGGGGTCCCTACAATGAGCAGTTCTTC. V gene TRBV5-6 combines with J gene TRBJ2-1; D possibly corresponds to TRBD1 (6 bases). This CDR3 contains 15 residues. V was trimmed by 4 bases and J by 2 bases, leaving 13 bases between them. From germline, CDR1 is SGHDT and CDR2 YYEEEE.

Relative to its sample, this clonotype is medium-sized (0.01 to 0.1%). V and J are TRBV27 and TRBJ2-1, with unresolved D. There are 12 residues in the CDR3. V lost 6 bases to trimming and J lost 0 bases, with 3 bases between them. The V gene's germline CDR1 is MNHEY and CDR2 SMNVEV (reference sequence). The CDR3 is CASRSSYNEQFF. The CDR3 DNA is TGTGCCAGCAGGAGCTCCTACAATGAGCAGTTCTTC.

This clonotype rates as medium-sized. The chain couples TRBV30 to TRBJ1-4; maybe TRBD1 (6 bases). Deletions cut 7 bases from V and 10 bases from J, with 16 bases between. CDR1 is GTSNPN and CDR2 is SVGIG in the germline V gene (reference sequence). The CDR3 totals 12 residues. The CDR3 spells CAFSPGGAKLFF. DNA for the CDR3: TGTGCCTTCTCACCCGGGGGGGCAAAACTGTTTTTT.

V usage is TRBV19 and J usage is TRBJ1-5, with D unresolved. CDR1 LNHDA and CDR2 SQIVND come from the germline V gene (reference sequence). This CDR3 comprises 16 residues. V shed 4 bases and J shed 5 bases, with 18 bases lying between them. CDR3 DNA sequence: TGTGCCAGTAGTAAGAATACTCCCCACGACGATCAGCCCCAGCATTTT. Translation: CASSKNTPHDDQPQHF.